This T cell receptor beta chain was sequenced during a study of molecular identifiers for immune sequencing clone quantification (dated by TCRdb to between 2017 and 2018). For the wider study: For a replicate experiment, RNA from roughly 18,000 or 92,000 naive CD8 T cells was divided into five aliquots, and four of the five aliquots were sequenced. This methods study benchmarked molecular-identifier clustering-based TCR repertoire sequencing (MIDCIRS) and TCR RNA copy counting, using CD8 T cells to do so.

The investigation overall reported the following: Modeling gave 3 to 3.5 recovered TCR RNA copies per cell versus about 10 by digital PCR, implying roughly 29% capture efficiency. Without barcode sub-clustering, chimeric consensus sequences inflated TCR diversity; chimeras reached as high as 47%. Spiked-in Jurkat TCR RNA (10 copies' worth), which is not part of the donor repertoire, was contained in the naive libraries. Spiked-in Jurkat TCR RNA equal to a single cell's worth was reported to be detectable even within one million naive CD8 T cells. In CMV-specific effector cells, clones with more than 20 RNA copies contained over 97% of molecules, whereas in naive cells such clones contained under 1% of molecules. Highly expanded clone sizes could be underestimated because identical TCR molecules may share a barcode.

There are a few counts of this clonotype. Its antigen remains unidentified. The conserved closing phenylalanine or tryptophan is absent in this CDR3, likely reflecting a read error. Libraries were built with PCR. Sequenced on a NextSeq 500. Bulk TCR libraries were made following a previously described method, with the TCR primers given in Table S5. Purification of total RNA was performed with the Qiagen AllPrep DNA/RNA kit. Reads from multiple sequencing runs of the same library were pooled before analysis. The paper's data handling went like this. Reads were retained only if an exact TCR constant sequence was present, and the retained reads were trimmed to 150 nt and grouped according to their 12-nt molecular barcodes. Reads inside each barcode group were sub-clustered using a 15% Levenshtein threshold, and a quality-weighted consensus sequence was constructed for each RNA molecule. Non-functional sequences were filtered out, along with any lower-count sequence sitting one edit away from another sequence. Based on fitting two negative binomial distributions, any barcode sub-cluster with under 20% of the maximum read count was discarded. The public reads were quality trimmed at Q25 with fastp and then assembled into clones with MiXCR by TCRdb, keeping productive beta chains. Here each entry gathers all rows of one CDR3 protein and keeps the most common genes and DNA. These V and J calls originate from TCRdb's pipeline instead of the authors' own analysis. The sample table records hundreds of thousands of distinct CDR3 sequences; roughly 27% of these occur just once. The ten largest clones add up to 0.7% to 0.95% of the sample.

Via the germline V gene, CDR1 is LGHNA and CDR2 YSLEER. The CDR3 comprises 18 residues, both ends counted. Kept here is only the CDR3 DNA, which spans 54 bases and is read in frame from base 1. Unmatched junction bases come to 12, with V trimmed by 4 bases and J by 0 bases. Libraries of naive CD8 T cells were built from anywhere between about 17,000 and 1,000,000 sorted cells, with 10%, 30% or 50% of the purified RNA used. On a BD FACSAria II, naive CD8 T cells were FACS-sorted as CD8+CD4-CCR7+CD45RA+ and collected into RLT Plus buffer. To test detection sensitivity, Jurkat RNA equivalent to nine to ten TCR copies was spiked into samples of about 17,000-1,100,000 naive CD8 T cells. Enrichment of CD8 T cells was done with RosetteSep CD8+ T Cell Enrichment Cocktail plus Ficoll-Paque, and ACK red cell lysis came afterward.

The sequenced material came from naive CD8+ T cells from blood, with Jurkat cell RNA spiked in. In light of the paper, this sample's cell subset or site label describes: FACS-sorted CD8+CD4-CCR7+CD45RA+ naive T cells. This receptor chain uses TRBV4-3 and TRBJ1-3; TRBD1 agrees with 7 junctional bases. The TCR originated in a human donor in good health. Some libraries in this study had Jurkat cell RNA spiked in. The CDR3 sequence is CASSPSRGQYSSGNTIYL. The DNA sequence is as follows: TGCGCCAGCAGCCCCAGTCGGGGACAGTATAGCTCTGGAAACACCATATATCTT.